These 2 T cell receptor beta chains came from one sample sequenced in a study of blood T cell repertoires in COVID-19. Some clones are missing from TCRdb's copy, which holds only in-frame ones; the method was immunoSEQ multiplex PCR. The table records about 41,000 clones, 88% of them present only once. Input material: peripheral blood. The receptors were gathered from a human donor in a cohort sampled during active COVID-19.

The chain links TRBV6-2 or TRBV6-3 to TRBJ2-1; D is perhaps TRBD2 (6 bases). V dropped 2 bases and J dropped 8 bases, with 19 bases sitting between them. From germline, CDR1 is MNHEY and CDR2 SVGEGT. This CDR3 comprises 16 residues. The CDR3 reads CASSYATSYFEDEQFF. The DNA of the CDR3 is TGTGCCAGCAGTTACGCGACTAGTTACTTCGAAGATGAGCAGTTCTTC.

The chain carries TRBV27 and TRBJ2-1, with 7 bases that match TRBD2. This CDR3 comprises 16 residues. Germline-derived CDR1 and CDR2 are MNHEY and SMNVEV (reference sequence). Trimming removed 2 bases from V and 5 bases from J; junction bases left unmatched: 9. For the CDR3, the DNA is TGTGCCAGCAGTTTAAAACGACTAGCTCCGAACAATGAGCAGTTCTTC. Translating gives CASSLKRLAPNNEQFF.